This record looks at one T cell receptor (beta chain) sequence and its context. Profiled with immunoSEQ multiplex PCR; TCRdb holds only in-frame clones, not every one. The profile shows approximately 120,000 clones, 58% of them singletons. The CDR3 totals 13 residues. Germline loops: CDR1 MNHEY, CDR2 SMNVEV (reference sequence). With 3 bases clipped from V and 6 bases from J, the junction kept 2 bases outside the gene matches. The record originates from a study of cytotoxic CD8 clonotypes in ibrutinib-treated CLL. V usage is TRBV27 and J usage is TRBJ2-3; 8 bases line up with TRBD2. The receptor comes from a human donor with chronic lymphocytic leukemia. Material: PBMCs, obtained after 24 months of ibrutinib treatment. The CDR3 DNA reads TGTGCCAGCAGTTTGACTAGCGCTGATACGCAGTATTTT. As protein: CASSLTSADTQYF.